This TCR beta chain was sequenced for a study of blood T cell repertoires in COVID-19 (dated by TCRdb to 2019 to 2021). Notes on the research overall: Samples covering the acute and convalescent phases of COVID-19 were provided by collaborators in the United States, Italy and Spain. The prospective study material was composed of cDNA or gDNA derived from T cells, B-cell-depleted T cells, or PBMCs. Nearly every sample came with metadata listing a de-identified subject ID, COVID-19 status, age in years and sex. Samples were obtained from the ongoing ImmuneRACE study (first 160 participants) and from some 1,200 subjects provided by 6 global collaborators. Subjects who had been exposed to COVID-19, were actively infected with it, or had recovered from it provided the deeply sampled blood TCRbeta repertoires that made up the dataset. The repertoires were released in a freely available public database meant as a resource for research on the immune response to SARS-CoV-2. HLA class I and class II types, where available, came from metadata supplied by the sample provider rather than from assay-based typing.

Comment on this clone: Its antigen target is currently unknown. One base away there is no much larger clone; base qualities are not given.

V is trimmed back by 4 bases and J by 4 bases, and the junction contains 4 bases that no gene match accounts for. From a lookup of the germline V gene, CDR1 and CDR2 are MDHEN and SYDVKM. Reading from cysteine to phenylalanine, the CDR3 counts 14 amino acids. Only the CDR3 DNA stays, 42 bases, in frame from base 1. Study-wide conclusions, independent of this receptor: The amount of clinical and demographic metadata varied by source and participant and was provided uncurated.

The immunoSEQ Assay, a bias-controlled multiplex PCR, was used to amplify TCRbeta CDR3 regions from genomic DNA. On the authors' methods: Within the assay, amplification of reference gene primers was used to estimate how many nucleated cells each sample contained. To quantify the absolute abundance of each unique TCRbeta CDR3 rearrangement, sequence reads were collapsed and filtered. For each sample, productive Simpson clonality was calculated as the square root of Simpson's diversity index across productive rearrangements. Entries here come from immuneACCESS through TCRdb and include only in-frame sequences with V and J called. Some clones fail to appear in such tables; in the studies checked, an unresolved V gene covers under half of the shortfall, and the cause of the remainder is unknown. V and J calls and clone size are those listed in that table; D and trimming were worked out from the DNA. In all, the sample holds about 280,000 clones, and about nine tenths of those were seen once. Approximately 11% of the sample rests with the top ten.

One collaborating source in Seattle enrolled patients during active infection and followed them longitudinally through the course of disease. The collaborating institutions used their own protocols to collect whole blood in K2EDTA tubes. For TCRbeta analysis, collaborators shipped samples in one of three forms: frozen whole blood, isolated PBMCs, or DNA extracted from either of those sample types. The material sequenced was peripheral blood. The chain is made from TRBV28 and TRBJ2-5, with 9 middle bases fitting TRBD2. This TCR came from a woman aged 25 to 39 with COVID-19, enrolled during active disease. The nucleotides read TGTGCCAGCAGTTCCCTAGCGGGATTAGAGACCCAGTACTTC. It codes for CASSSLAGLETQYF.